This T cell receptor (beta chain) originates from a study of blood T cell repertoires in COVID-19. Germline V gene data show CDR1 as SGHNT and CDR2 as YYREEE (reference sequence). The CDR3 is made up of 15 amino acids. Between the trimmed V and J ends, which lost 4 bases and 0 bases, there was a span of 11 bases. Clones were sequenced by immunoSEQ multiplex PCR, and TCRdb holds only the in-frame ones, with some missing. The data contain approximately 120,000 clones, around four fifths of them singletons. The rearrangement joins TRBV5-4 to TRBJ1-3; unclear D gene. The specimen was peripheral blood. This TCR was sampled from a man in his 60s with acute or convalescent COVID-19. The CDR3 sequence is CASSLFASSGNTIYF. For the CDR3, the DNA is TGTGCCAGCAGCCTGTTCGCCAGCTCTGGAAACACCATATATTTT.